This note documents a single T cell receptor (beta chain) sequence. This entry is derived from a study of blood T cell repertoires in COVID-19. About the study: Sites in the United States, Italy and Spain provided acute and convalescent COVID-19 samples. T cells, B-cell-depleted T cells, or PBMCs provided the cDNA or gDNA that served as material.

Source study methods: From reference gene primer amplification, estimates of nucleated cell counts were derived. This table comes from immunoSEQ multiplex PCR, and its TCRdb copy is limited to in-frame clones, with some not included. V and J calls and clone size are given by that table; D and trimming were obtained from the DNA. The sample includes some 200,000 clones, roughly 90% of them seen just once. Clinical histories supplied by participants themselves formed the basis of cohort assignment. This TCR was recovered from a man aged 18 to 35 with acute COVID-19. Sequencing used PBMCs or T cells enriched from blood (not recorded which).

The CDR3 DNA follows: TGTGCCAGCAGCTTAGGGCCAGCGGGAGCCAATGAGCAGTTCTTC. Translation gives CASSLGPAGANEQFF. The V call is TRBV7-6, the J call TRBJ2-1; 8 bases agree with TRBD2. Germline values: CDR1 SGHVS, CDR2 FNYEAQ. J gave up 6 bases and V 1 base, and 5 bases lay outside the gene matches. The CDR3 sequence is 15 residues long. The full variable domain, with the rest looked up from reference TRBV7-6 and TRBJ2-1, is GAGVSQSPRYKVTKRGQDVALRCDPISGHVSLYWYRQALGQGPEFLTYFNYEAQQDKSGLPNDRFSAERPEGSISTLTIQRTEQRDSAMYRCASSLGPAGANEQFFGPGTRLTVL.